This is a list of T cell receptor beta chains from one sample in a study of cytomegalovirus exposure and HLA in healthy donors. Profiled with immunoSEQ multiplex PCR; TCRdb holds only in-frame clones, not every one. This table has 140,000 to 150,000 clones, 80% appearing once. The sequenced material came from PBMCs. The receptors were sampled from a man between 35 and 55 years old in good health and CMV-seronegative. The CDR3 runs from the conserved cysteine through the conserved F or W. D genes are given only for firm matches. Not all rows give a size; the values are once, few, many and, for expanded clones, a class.

>.|TRBD1|TRBV7-9|TRBJ2-7
TGTGCCAGCAGCTTAGCCCAGGGACAGGAGAGCTACGAGCAGTACTTC
CASSLAQGQESYEQYF
>once|TRBD1|TRBV27|TRBJ1-1
TGTGCCAGCAGTACCAGGACAGGGGTTGGGACTGAAGCTTTCTTT
CASSTRTGVGTEAFF
>.|.|TRBV4-1|TRBJ1-6
TGCGCCAGCAGCCAAGATTACGAGGGTAGAAATTCACCCCTCCACTTT
CASSQDYEGRNSPLHF
>.|.|TRBV28|TRBJ2-7
TGTGCCAGCAGGCCCTTTTCGGGGGTTTCCTACGAGCAGTACTTC
CASRPFSGVSYEQYF
>.|TRBD1|TRBV7-9|TRBJ2-3
TGTGCCAGCAGCGAGTCATTCTGGGACAGAGATACGCAGTATTTT
CASSESFWDRDTQYF
>.|TRBD1|TRBV19|TRBJ2-7
TGTGCCAGTACTCCTCGGACAGGGGGCTACGAGCAGTACTTC
CASTPRTGGYEQYF
>.|.|TRBV28|TRBJ1-5
TGTGCCAGTAGTCCCGGACAGAGGGGAAGCAATCAGCCCCAGCATTTT
CASSPGQRGSNQPQHF
>.|.|TRBV7-9|TRBJ2-1
TGTGCCAGCAGCTCTACACGGAGCTCCTACAATGAGCAGTTCTTC
CASSSTRSSYNEQFF
>.|.|TRBV5-5|TRBJ1-4
TGTGCCAGCAGCTTGGCCCCGGGAGGCACTAATGAAAAACTGTTTTTT
CASSLAPGGTNEKLFF
>.|TRBD1|TRBV6-6|TRBJ1-1
TGTGCCAGCAGTTCGGGACAGGGGGTCATCACTGAAGCTTTCTTT
CASSSGQGVITEAFF
>.|.|TRBV5-8|TRBJ1-2
TGTGCCAGCAGCTTGAGACAGGCTGGTGGCTACACCTTC
CASSLRQAGGYTF
>few|TRBD2|TRBV5-1|TRBJ2-3
TGCGCCAGCTGGCCCGGGACTAGCGGGGGAACAGATACGCAGTATTTT
CASWPGTSGGTDTQYF
>.|.|TRBV5-1|TRBJ1-6
TGCGCCAGCAGCTTGGAACTAATTACAAATTCACCCCTCCACTTT
CASSLELITNSPLHF
>.|TRBD1|TRBV4-3|TRBJ1-2
TGCGCCAGCAGCCAAGGACAGGGGGCGCAAGGGTATGGCTACACCTTC
CASSQGQGAQGYGYTF
>.|.|TRBV15|TRBJ1-4
TGTGCCACCAGCAGAGATCTTGTTGGGTCGGAGACTAATGAAAAACTGTTTTTT
CATSRDLVGSETNEKLFF
>.|TRBD1|TRBV7-8|TRBJ1-6
TGTGCCAGCAGCAAATCGGGACAGGAGAATTCACCCCTCCACTTT
CASSKSGQENSPLHF
>once|TRBD1|TRBV28|TRBJ2-6
TGTGCCAGCAGTCGCCCGGGACAGGCCTCTGGGGCCAACGTCCTGACTTTC
CASSRPGQASGANVLTF
>.|.|TRBV4-1|TRBJ1-6
TGCGCCAGCAGCCACAGAACTGGAGGAACAGGGACGTCACCCCTCCACTTT
CASSHRTGGTGTSPLHF
>.|.|TRBV4-1|TRBJ2-2
TGCGCCAGCAGCCAAGTTGTAACGGTGAACACCGGGGAGCTGTTTTTT
CASSQVVTVNTGELFF
>.|.|TRBV28|TRBJ1-6
TGTGCCAGCAGTACATCGACAGCCCCCCTCCACTTT
CASSTSTAPLHF
>.|.|TRBV18|TRBJ2-3
TGTGCCAGCTCCCGGGGAGGGGGAGGAGATACGCAGTATTTT
CASSRGGGGDTQYF
>.|TRBD2|TRBV7-9|TRBJ2-3
TGTGCCAGCAGCTCGCCTCGGACTAGACTAGTATTATTAGATACGCAGTATTTT
CASSSPRTRLVLLDTQYF
>.|.|TRBV7-8|TRBJ2-7
TGTGCCAGCAGCTCCACAGAATACGAGCAGTACTTC
CASSSTEYEQYF
>few|TRBD1|TRBV10-1|TRBJ1-6
TGCGCCAGCAATCGGGACAGAAATTCACCCCTCCACTTT
CASNRDRNSPLHF
>.|.|TRBV28|TRBJ2-5
TGTGCCAGCAGTTTACAGGGGATCATAGGGGAGACCCAGTACTTC
CASSLQGIIGETQYF
>.|.|TRBV5-1|TRBJ2-2
TGCGCCAGCAGCTTGGACCGGAGCGCCGGGGAGCTGTTTTTT
CASSLDRSAGELFF
>.|.|TRBV19|TRBJ1-6
TGTGCCAGTAGTATAACGGGGAGGGCCCTCCACTTT
CASSITGRALHF
>.|TRBD1|TRBV5-1|TRBJ1-1
TGCGCCAGCAGCTGGAGGACAGGGCAGAACACTGAAGCTTTCTTT
CASSWRTGQNTEAFF
>once|.|TRBV5-1|TRBJ1-1
TGCGCCAGCAGCTTGGCCTCGGTGAGCGCTGAAGCTTTCTTT
CASSLASVSAEAFF
>.|.|TRBV5-1|TRBJ2-5
TGCGCCAGCAGCTCGGGACTGCAAGAGACCCAGTACTTC
CASSSGLQETQYF
>.|TRBD1|TRBV13|TRBJ2-3
TGTGCCAGCAGCTCAAGGGACAGGGGCGCAGATACGCAGTATTTT
CASSSRDRGADTQYF
>once|TRBD1|TRBV12-5|TRBJ2-3
TGTGCTAGCCGGCAGGGGGGCACAGATACGCAGTATTTT
CASRQGGTDTQYF
>.|.|TRBV30|TRBJ2-3
TGTGCCTGGGAAACAGGGACAGATACGCAGTATTTT
CAWETGTDTQYF
>.|.|TRBV9|TRBJ1-1
TGTGCCAGCAGCGTAGAGGCCAGAGGGAACACTGAAGCTTTCTTT
CASSVEARGNTEAFF
>.|TRBD2|TRBV29-1|TRBJ2-5
TGCAGCGCCAGACTAGCCAGGTTGGGGGAGCAGTACTTC
CSARLARLGEQYF
>.|.|TRBV27|TRBJ2-4
TGTGCCAGCAGTTCAAGGGGGGGCCTAGCCAAAAACATTCAGTACTTC
CASSSRGGLAKNIQYF
>.|.|TRBV5-1|TRBJ2-7
TGCGCCAGCAGCAAAAATCCCGACAGCCGCGCCGAGCAGTACTTC
CASSKNPDSRAEQYF
>.|.|TRBV29-1|TRBJ2-5
TGCAGCGTTGATGGGCAGGGCTATGGGACCCAGTACTTC
CSVDGQGYGTQYF
>.|TRBD1|TRBV18|TRBJ1-2
TGTGCCAGCTCACAGGGACAGGGCATGGTCTACACCTTC
CASSQGQGMVYTF
>.|.|TRBV27|TRBJ2-1
TGTGCCAGCAGTTTTCTTCCGGGCAATGAGCAGTTCTTC
CASSFLPGNEQFF
>.|TRBD2|TRBV27|TRBJ2-5
TGTGCCAGCAGTGCTAGCGGGGGGGGCAAGACCCAGTACTTC
CASSASGGGKTQYF
>.|TRBD2|TRBV5-6|TRBJ2-2
TGTGCCAGCAGCGTTAGCGGGGGGGCGAACACCGGGGAGCTGTTTTTT
CASSVSGGANTGELFF
>.|TRBD1|TRBV11-2|TRBJ2-1
TGTGCCAGCAGCCTCCGACAGGGTCATGAGCAGTTCTTC
CASSLRQGHEQFF
>once|TRBD1|TRBV11-2|TRBJ1-2
TGTGCCAGCAGGTTGACAGGGGGCGCCTGGGGCTACACCTTC
CASRLTGGAWGYTF
>.|TRBD2|TRBV4-2|TRBJ2-2
TGTGCCAGCAGCCGAACTAGCGGGGCGGACACCGGGGAGCTGTTTTTT
CASSRTSGADTGELFF
>few|.|TRBV28|TRBJ1-2
TGTGCCAGCAACGGGGATGGGCTGGCGAACTATGGCTACACCTTC
CASNGDGLANYGYTF
>.|.|TRBV7-9|TRBJ2-1
TGTGCCAGCAGCTTCCTCGGGGACTTCGATGAGCAGTTCTTC
CASSFLGDFDEQFF
>.|.|TRBV19|TRBJ1-3
TGTGCCAGTAGTATCGTGTCGGAGTCTGGAAACACCATATATTTT
CASSIVSESGNTIYF
>.|TRBD1|TRBV5-6|TRBJ2-7
TGTGCCAGCAGCTCAGGACAGGGCTTTTTATACGAGCAGTACTTC
CASSSGQGFLYEQYF
>.|.|TRBV7-8|TRBJ2-7
TGTGCCAGCAGCTTAGGGGTACAGACCTACGAGCAGTACTTC
CASSLGVQTYEQYF
>.|.|TRBV30|TRBJ2-7
TGTGCCTGGAGCTCGAGGCTGTTCGAGCAGTACTTC
CAWSSRLFEQYF
>.|.|TRBV2|TRBJ1-5
TGTGCCAGCAGTGACCAGGGGCTGGGCAATCAGCCCCAGCATTTT
CASSDQGLGNQPQHF
>.|.|TRBV15|TRBJ1-1
TGTGCCACCAGCAGAGATTCGGGACAGAACACTGAAGCTTTCTTT
CATSRDSGQNTEAFF
>.|TRBD2|TRBV2|TRBJ2-3
TGTGCCAGCGGGGTCGGGACTAGTACAGATACGCAGTATTTT
CASGVGTSTDTQYF
>.|TRBD1|TRBV19|TRBJ1-4
TGTGCCAGTAGGCATGGGGACAGGAGTAATGAAAAACTGTTTTTT
CASRHGDRSNEKLFF